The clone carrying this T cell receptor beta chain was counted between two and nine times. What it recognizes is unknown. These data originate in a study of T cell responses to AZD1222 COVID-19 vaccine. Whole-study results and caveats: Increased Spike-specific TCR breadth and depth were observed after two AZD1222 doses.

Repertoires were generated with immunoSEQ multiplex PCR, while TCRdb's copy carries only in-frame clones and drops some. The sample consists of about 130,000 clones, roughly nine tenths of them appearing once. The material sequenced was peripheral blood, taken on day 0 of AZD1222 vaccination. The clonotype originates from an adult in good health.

CDR3 in DNA: TGTGCCAGCAGCCCCGTGAAATTGCCGACGAAGGACGAGCAGTACTTC. Translated, it gives CASSPVKLPTKDEQYF. The chain couples TRBV5-6 to TRBJ2-7, with D unclear. From germline, CDR1 is SGHDT and CDR2 YYEEEE. Trimming pared 4 bases from V and 5 bases from J, leaving 22 bases between. The CDR3 spans 16 residues.